These 22 T cell receptor beta chains were sequenced from one sample in a study of T cell responses to AZD1222 COVID-19 vaccine. Only in-frame clones appear in the TCRdb table, and some are missing; sequencing was by immunoSEQ multiplex PCR. The table shows around 130,000 clones, with 86% occurring only once. This sample comprised peripheral blood, obtained 28 days after the second AZD1222 dose. These receptors all stem from an adult who received the AZD1222 COVID-19 vaccine.

The chain combines TRBV19 with TRBJ1-3; D is uncertain. The CDR3 runs 15 residues. The V end lost 7 bases, the J end lost 8 bases, and 21 bases lay between the germline ends. Germline V gene data show CDR1 as LNHDA and CDR2 as SQIVND (reference sequence). The CDR3 DNA reads TGTGCCAGTAACCCGTCCTCTCCGCCTGGGGACACCATATATTTT. Translating it yields CASNPSSPPGDTIYF.

The chain links TRBV19 to TRBJ2-5, with a tentative D call TRBD1 (5 bases). V lost 4 bases, J lost 2 bases, and 11 bases lay in between. Germline V gene lookup returns CDR1 LNHDA and CDR2 SQIVND (reference sequence). This CDR3 region has 14 residues. The CDR3 DNA reads as TGTGCCAGTAGTAGTGGGTCAGGGCAAGAGACCCAGTACTTC. Translated: CASSSGSGQETQYF.

The gene calls are TRBV7-2 and TRBJ1-1; 7 bases fit TRBD1. Unmatched junction bases numbered 8, after V lost 6 bases and J lost 4 bases. From germline, CDR1 is SGHTA and CDR2 FQGNSA. This CDR3 contains 14 residues. Here the CDR3 DNA reads TGTGCCAGCAGATATACAGGGGTCTCCACTGAAGCTTTCTTT. It specifies CASRYTGVSTEAFF.

This chain joins TRBV9 and TRBJ1-1; TRBD1 agrees at 7 bases. Trimming took 4 bases from V and 10 from J; bases not matched to a gene: 7. CDR1 SGDLS and CDR2 YYNGEE come from the germline V gene. The CDR3 has 12 residues. CDR3 DNA sequence: TGTGCCAGCAGCCCAGGGGGAGTGAGAGCTTTCTTT. Amino acids: CASSPGGVRAFF.

The CDR3 region is CAWDRGLGTEAFF. CDR3 DNA: TGTGCCTGGGACAGGGGTCTGGGCACTGAAGCTTTCTTT. This rearrangement joins TRBV30 to TRBJ1-1; TRBD1 matches at 8 bases. This CDR3 spans 13 amino acids. Unmatched junction bases numbered 6, after V lost 5 bases and J lost 4 bases. Germline CDR1 is GTSNPN and CDR2 is SVGIG (reference sequence). The full variable domain, rest sourced from reference TRBV30 and TRBJ1-1, is SQTIHQWPATLVQPVGSPLSLECTVEGTSNPNLYWYRQAAGRGLQLLFYSVGIGQISSEVPQNLSASRPQDRQFILSSKKLLLSDSGFYLCAWDRGLGTEAFFGQGTRLTVV.

The chain employs TRBV6-2 or TRBV6-3 and TRBJ2-1; D is possibly TRBD2 (5 bases). Germline CDR1 MNHEY, CDR2 SVGEGT. Trimming took off 2 bases at V and 4 bases at J, with 21 bases between the two ends. The CDR3 extends over 18 amino acids. The CDR3 region has the DNA TGTGCCAGCAGTTACCCTATACCTAGGGCGGGTCTGTACAATGAGCAGTTCTTC. It is translated as CASSYPIPRAGLYNEQFF.

The chain carries TRBV5-1 and TRBJ2-5; either TRBD1 or TRBD2 may supply D (5 bases each). V dropped 1 base and J dropped 5 bases, with 12 bases sitting between them. Germline V lookup: CDR1 SGHRS, CDR2 YFSETQ. The CDR3 contains 14 residues. The CDR3 DNA sequence: TGCGCCAGCAGCTTGTCTACCTGGGGGGAGACCCAGTACTTC. As protein: CASSLSTWGETQYF.

This chain joins TRBV6-5 and TRBJ1-2; D perhaps matches TRBD1 (6 bases). Trimming shortened V by 5 bases and J by 8 bases, and 21 bases separated the two germline ends. The V gene's germline CDR1 is MNHEY and CDR2 SVGAGI. This CDR3 is built from 15 residues. The CDR3 protein is CASSPTVDRLGGYTF. The CDR3 DNA reads as TGTGCCAGCAGTCCTACCGTTGACAGGCTGGGAGGCTACACCTTC.

V is TRBV28 and J is TRBJ1-3; D is unclear. V was shortened by 1 base and J by 9 bases, with 10 bases between the two germline ends. This CDR3 has 13 amino acids. The germline CDR1 and CDR2 sequences are MDHEN and SYDVKM. CDR3 loop: CASSLSASTTIYF. The CDR3 region has the DNA TGTGCCAGCAGTTTATCGGCGTCAACCACCATATATTTT.

The rearrangement uses TRBV27 and TRBJ2-1, with 8 bases matching TRBD2. Germline V gene lookup returns CDR1 MNHEY and CDR2 SMNVEV (reference sequence). The CDR3 runs to 15 residues. V shed 5 bases and J 3 bases; nucleotides not matched to a gene: 6. DNA of the CDR3: TGTGCCAGCAGTCGCACCGGGGGGGGCTACAATGAGCAGTTCTTC. Amino acid sequence: CASSRTGGGYNEQFF.

The CDR3 sequence is CAIGASSNTEAFF. CDR3 DNA: TGTGCCATCGGGGCCAGTTCGAACACTGAAGCTTTCTTT. The rearrangement joins TRBV10-3 to TRBJ1-1; D is possibly TRBD1 (5 bases). Deletions cut 8 bases from V and 1 base from J, with 11 bases between. The CDR3 runs 13 residues. The germline V gene encodes CDR1 ENHRY and CDR2 SYGVKD.

Only a few counts were recorded for this clone. The rearrangement links TRBV9 to TRBJ1-1, with 10 bases identical to TRBD1. Germline V gives CDR1 SGDLS, CDR2 YYNGEE. CDR3 length: 15 residues. V trimming: 4 bases; J trimming: 0 bases; junction bases outside the gene matches: 3. The CDR3 loop is CASSPGQGVNTEAFF. The CDR3 region has the DNA TGTGCCAGCAGCCCCGGACAGGGGGTGAACACTGAAGCTTTCTTT.

This clone was counted a single time. The rearrangement links TRBV6-1 to TRBJ1-1, with D unresolved. This CDR3 has 13 residues. The V and J ends lost 7 bases and 6 bases respectively, with 15 bases between them. The V gene's germline CDR1 is MNHNS and CDR2 SASEGT. CDR3 amino acids: CASTPIGNPEAFF. CDR3 sequence (DNA): TGTGCCAGCACCCCAATAGGTAACCCTGAAGCTTTCTTT.

The chain carries TRBV24-1 and TRBJ2-2; D might be TRBD2 (6 bases). The CDR3 extends over 18 amino acids. Trimming shortened V by 3 bases and J by 4 bases, and 20 bases separated the two germline ends. Germline assignment: CDR1 KGHDR and CDR2 SFDVKD. CDR3 in DNA: TGTGCCACCAGTGATCCCGGAGGGTTCGGATTTCGCACCGGGGAGCTGTTTTTT. This codes for CATSDPGGFGFRTGELFF.

V gene TRBV19 combines with J gene TRBJ1-1, with a possible D match to TRBD1 (5 bases). Germline V gene data show CDR1 as LNHDA and CDR2 as SQIVND (reference sequence). V was pared by 6 bases and J by 1 base, with 18 bases between. The CDR3 length is 16 residues. Here the CDR3 reads CASSRSSNGGNTEAFF. For the CDR3, the DNA is TGTGCCAGTAGCAGGAGTAGCAATGGGGGGAACACTGAAGCTTTCTTT.

The chain carries TRBV18 and TRBJ2-7; TRBD1 might be the D (6 bases). V shed 2 bases and J shed 4 bases, with 9 bases lying between them. This CDR3 spans 13 amino acids. In germline, CDR1 is KGHSH, CDR2 LQKENI. The CDR3 nucleotides are TGTGCCAGCTCACCAGGACAGAAATACGAGCAGTACTTC. Protein product: CASSPGQKYEQYF.

This chain connects TRBV3-1 (or the pseudogene TRBV3-2) to TRBJ1-2, with 7 bases that match TRBD1. Trimming at V came to 1 base and at J to 3 bases, leaving 5 bases not matched to a gene. Germline CDR1 LGHDT, CDR2 YNNKEL (reference sequence). The CDR3 consists of 15 residues. CDR3 region: CASSQVGQLHYGYTF. The CDR3 DNA follows: TGTGCCAGCAGCCAAGTGGGACAGTTACACTATGGCTACACCTTC.

The rearrangement uses TRBV19 and TRBJ2-1; 8 nucleotides align to TRBD1. V lost 5 bases to trimming and J lost 8 bases; unmatched junction nucleotides: 14. Germline V gene lookup returns CDR1 LNHDA and CDR2 SQIVND (reference sequence). The CDR3 has 16 residues. CDR3 coding DNA: TGTGCCAGTAGTCCTCTCCCCCAGGACAGGGACGATGAGCAGTTCTTC. Residues: CASSPLPQDRDDEQFF.

The rearrangement links TRBV6-5 to TRBJ2-1, with 12 bases identical to TRBD2. The junction had 3 bases not matched to a gene; V was cut back by 1 base and J by 5 bases. The CDR3 spans 16 residues. Germline V gene sequence: CDR1 MNHEY, CDR2 SVGAGI. CDR3 sequence: CASSYFGLAGNNEQFF. CDR3 nucleotides: TGTGCCAGCAGTTACTTCGGACTAGCGGGGAACAATGAGCAGTTCTTC.

CDR3 residues: CSVEGGGLNPTEAFF. The CDR3 DNA is TGCAGCGTTGAGGGAGGGGGACTCAACCCCACTGAAGCTTTCTTT. The V gene is TRBV29-1, the J gene TRBJ1-1; D might be TRBD1 (6 bases). Trimming removed 3 bases from V and 4 bases from J, with 18 bases in between. CDR1 and CDR2 (germline): SQVTM, ANQGSEA. CDR3 length: 15 residues.

The chain uses TRBV7-2 and TRBJ1-5; a weak D match, TRBD1 (6 bases). From germline, CDR1 is SGHTA and CDR2 FQGNSA. V was cut by 6 bases and J by 7 bases, with 13 bases left in between. The CDR3 spans 13 residues. The CDR3 DNA reads TGTGCCAGCAGGTTGGGGGGCCAACAGCCCCAGCATTTT. Translating gives CASRLGGQQPQHF.

This clone was seen once. The gene calls are TRBV3-1 (or the pseudogene TRBV3-2) and TRBJ2-7, with TRBD2 as a possible D gene (5 bases). Trimming removed 1 base from V and 8 bases from J, with 21 bases in between. This CDR3 contains 16 residues. CDR1 is LGHDT, CDR2 YNNKEL, per germline (reference sequence). The DNA of the CDR3 is TGTGCCAGCAGCCAAGGAGTTAACGCCCTGACGGGAAAGCAGTACTTC. Translation: CASSQGVNALTGKQYF.